The sequence of this TCR beta chain was determined in a study of CXCR3-negative and CXCR3-positive naive CD8 T cells (dated by TCRdb to about 2019). Concerning the study at large: In total, roughly 150 million TRB reads were obtained, or roughly 1.5 +/- 0.3 million reads per library. The diversity and physicochemical repertoire analyses included more than ten donors pooled from two independent experiments. The TRBV-TRBJ cluster analysis covered naive subsets from a handful of donors and memory cells from 3 donors. The paper's findings and limits, for the study overall: Because CXCR3 expression was partially decreased after cryopreservation, freshly isolated PBMCs were used for most assays. Surface CD5, linked to self-reactivity in mice, was comparable between naive subsets; TCR interaction strength was therefore also inferred from TRB CDR3 physicochemical properties. Repertoire diversity was comparably high in both naive subsets but much lower in memory CD8+ T cells. Within the same donor, TRBV-TRBJ usage looked similar between naive CXCR3-negative and CXCR3-positive cells, but memory cells had distinct patterns. Compared with CXCR3-negative naive cells, CXCR3-positive naive cells had TRB CDR3s with higher hydrophobicity (lower Kidera factor 4), lower energy, and higher strength and volume indices.

For every CD8+ T cell subset, 300,000 cells were flow-sorted straight into RLT lysis buffer, and each subset was sorted in triplicate. To keep memory contaminants out, a stringent definition of naive CD8+ T cells was applied: CD45RO-CCR7+CD27+CD95-. Standard density gradient centrifugation was used to isolate peripheral blood mononuclear cells from buffy coats. A FACSAria III was used to flow-sort naive CD8+ T cells into CXCR3-negative and CXCR3-positive populations. An RNeasy Mini Kit was used to extract total RNA from the sorted cells. These reads were obtained on a NextSeq 550. The Human TCR Profiling Kit (MiLaboratory) was used to make UMI-labeled 5' RACE TRB cDNA libraries. cDNA synthesis used the entire amount of extracted RNA, and PCR amplification then used the entire amount of cDNA produced. Libraries were prepared in parallel with an identical number of PCR cycles. As for how the authors treated the data: With a minimum of two reads required per UMI, MIGEC and MiXCR pulled out about 50,000 +/- 10,000 unique UMI-labeled TRB cDNA molecules from each library. On average, each library contained approximately 40,000 +/- 10,000 functional in-frame TRB CDR3 nucleotide clonotypes without stop codons. After downsampling to 5000 UMI-labeled TRB molecules per sample, diversity metrics, including normalized Shannon-Wiener and Chao1, were computed in VDJtools. VDJtools computed clonotype-size-weighted physicochemical properties of the central five CDR3 residues: interaction energy, strength, volume and Kidera factor 4. TCRdb reprocessed the reads, so every CDR3 protein sequence counts as one entry and DNA is not shown. The authors' filters were not applied to this entry. The sample table includes some 130,000 distinct CDR3 sequences. The ten largest clones represent around 0.62% of the sample.

For this clonotype: The antigen it binds to is not known.

The CDR3 numbers 14 residues from cysteine through phenylalanine. The coding DNA is unavailable. CDR1 and CDR2, per the germline V gene, are MDHEN and SYDVKM. The TCR sequence derives from a human donor in good health. Some clones in this sample may be carry-over from other donors' samples. The specimen sequenced was naive CXCR3+ CD8+ T cells from blood. Sample cell subset or site, as interpreted from the label and publication: CD45RO-CCR7+CD27+CD95- naive CD8+ T cells expressing CXCR3 (TNR3+). The chain employs TRBV28 and TRBJ2-1; TCRdb indicates TRBD1, and absent DNA this call remains unverified. CDR3 sequence: CASSLHRVLNEQFF.